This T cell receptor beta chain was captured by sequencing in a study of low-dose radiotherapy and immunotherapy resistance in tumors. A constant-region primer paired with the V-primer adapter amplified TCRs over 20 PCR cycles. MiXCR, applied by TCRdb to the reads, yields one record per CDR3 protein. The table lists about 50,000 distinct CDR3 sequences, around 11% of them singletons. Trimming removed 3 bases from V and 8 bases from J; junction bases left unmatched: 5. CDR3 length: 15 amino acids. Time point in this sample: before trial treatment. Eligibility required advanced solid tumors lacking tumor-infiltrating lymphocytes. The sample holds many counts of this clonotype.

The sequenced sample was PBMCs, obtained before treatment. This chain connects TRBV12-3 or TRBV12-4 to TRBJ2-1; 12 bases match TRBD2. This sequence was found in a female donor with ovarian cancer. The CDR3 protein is CASSFPSGGVYEQFF. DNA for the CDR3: TGTGCCAGCAGTTTCCCTAGCGGGGGGGTGTATGAGCAGTTCTTC.